These T cell receptor beta chains were read from a single sample in a study of T cells in Graves' hyperthyroidism and ophthalmopathy. MiXCR was run by TCRdb on the multiplex PCR reads, yielding one entry per CDR3 protein. The sample has 450,000 to 500,000 distinct CDR3 sequences; 22% are singletons. The sequencing sample was made of blood. The source of these receptors is a woman in her 70s with Graves' ophthalmopathy. The CDR3 runs from the conserved cysteine through the conserved F or W. A D gene is named only where the DNA matches it firmly. Clone size appears in some rows only: once, few, many, or a class for an expanded clone.

length | size | J | D | V | DNA | CDR3
14 | many | TRBJ1-1 | . | TRBV11-2 | TGTGCCAGCAGCCCCGGCCCGGCGAGCACTGAAGCTTTCTTT | CASSPGPASTEAFF
16 | . | TRBJ2-3 | . | TRBV9 | TGTGCCAGCAGCCTTCCATTTAACAGGGGCACAGATACGCAGTATTTT | CASSLPFNRGTDTQYF
15 | few | TRBJ2-1 | . | TRBV20-1 | TGCAGTGCTACCCGGAGGGAGGTTGGGTACAATGAGCAGTTCTTC | CSATRREVGYNEQFF
13 | . | TRBJ2-3 | . | TRBV20-1 | TGCAGTGCCCCCCGCCGGGACGGAGATACGCAGTATTTT | CSAPRRDGDTQYF
15 | . | TRBJ1-2 | TRBD1 | TRBV6-1 | TGTGCCAGCAGTGGGATTCGGACAGGGGGCTATGGCTACACCTTC | CASSGIRTGGYGYTF
13 | many | TRBJ1-1 | . | TRBV5-1 | TGCGCCAGCAGCTTGCATGGAGGGGGTGAAGCTTTCTTT | CASSLHGGGEAFF
16 | few | TRBJ2-7 | TRBD1 | TRBV5-5 | TGTGCCAGCAGCTTGTCCGACAGGGGGCGATCCGGTTGGCAGTACTTC | CASSLSDRGRSGWQYF
17 | . | TRBJ2-3 | . | TRBV2 | TGTGCCAGCAGCCTGGAGGGGGTGGGAGGAGTGGGTACTACGCAGTATTTT | CASSLEGVGGVGTTQYF
15 | few | TRBJ2-2 | TRBD2 | TRBV6-2/TRBV6-3 | TGTGCCAGCCGTATAGCGGGACCGAACACCGGGGAGCTGTTTTTT | CASRIAGPNTGELFF
16 | . | TRBJ2-1 | . | TRBV3-1 | TGTGCCAGCAGCCAAAGGCCAGCGAGCGGTGGCAATGAGCAGTTCTTC | CASSQRPASGGNEQFF